The rows below give T cell receptor beta chains drawn from one sample of a study of cytomegalovirus exposure and HLA in healthy donors. Only in-frame clones appear in the TCRdb table, and some are missing; sequencing was by immunoSEQ multiplex PCR. The sample has around 200,000 clones; under 80% are singletons. Sequencing was carried out using PBMCs. The receptors originated from a man aged 25-45 years in good health and CMV-seropositive. Each CDR3 is given with its conserved first and last residue. Fields, in order: J gene, CDR3 length, clone size, V gene, D gene, CDR3 protein, CDR3 DNA. A D gene is named only where the DNA matches it firmly. Expanded clones are given a class, and other clones once, few, many or no size at all.

J: TRBJ2-1; length: 14; size: few; V: TRBV30; D: TRBD1; CDR3: CAWSVGGGGDEQFF; DNA: TGTGCCTGGAGTGTAGGGGGCGGCGGCGATGAGCAGTTCTTC
J: TRBJ2-5; length: 16; size: .; V: TRBV6-4; D: TRBD2; CDR3: CASSVIKGTSEETQYF; DNA: TGTGCCAGCAGTGTAATTAAGGGGACTAGTGAGGAGACCCAGTACTTC
J: TRBJ2-1; length: 15; size: .; V: TRBV28; D: TRBD1; CDR3: CASSSRTGGINEQFF; DNA: TGTGCCAGCAGTTCTCGGACAGGGGGCATAAATGAGCAGTTCTTC
J: TRBJ2-7; length: 15; size: .; V: TRBV4-3; D: TRBD1; CDR3: CASSHSQGATYEQYF; DNA: TGCGCCAGCAGCCACAGCCAGGGGGCGACCTACGAGCAGTACTTC
J: TRBJ2-3; length: 16; size: .; V: TRBV5-4; D: TRBD2; CDR3: CASSSTLAGEWDTQYF; DNA: TGTGCCAGCAGCTCTACTCTAGCGGGAGAATGGGATACGCAGTATTTT
J: TRBJ1-3; length: 15; size: .; V: TRBV9; D: .; CDR3: CASSVEVGRGNTIYF; DNA: TGTGCCAGCAGCGTAGAGGTGGGGCGCGGAAACACCATATATTTT
J: TRBJ2-6; length: 15; size: few; V: TRBV19; D: TRBD1; CDR3: CASSPDRAGANVLTF; DNA: TGTGCCAGTAGCCCGGACAGGGCTGGGGCCAACGTCCTGACTTTC
J: TRBJ2-7; length: 14; size: .; V: TRBV5-1; D: TRBD1; CDR3: CASSSGTGAYEQYF; DNA: TGCGCCAGCAGCTCCGGGACAGGGGCATACGAGCAGTACTTC
J: TRBJ2-5; length: 16; size: .; V: TRBV7-9; D: TRBD2; CDR3: CASSLWTSGSKETQYF; DNA: TGTGCCAGCAGCCTTTGGACTAGCGGGAGTAAGGAGACCCAGTACTTC
J: TRBJ1-6; length: 13; size: .; V: TRBV5-5; D: TRBD1; CDR3: CASRPDRVSPLHF; DNA: TGTGCCAGCAGGCCGGACAGGGTCTCACCCCTCCACTTT
J: TRBJ2-3; length: 14; size: few; V: TRBV5-1; D: .; CDR3: CASSLSDFTDTQYF; DNA: TGCGCCAGCAGCCTCTCGGACTTCACAGATACGCAGTATTTT
J: TRBJ1-1; length: 12; size: .; V: TRBV9; D: .; CDR3: CASSPTSVGAFF; DNA: TGTGCCAGCAGCCCTACGTCGGTCGGAGCTTTCTTT
J: TRBJ1-5; length: 13; size: .; V: TRBV7-9; D: .; CDR3: CSSSLYSNQPQHF; DNA: TGTTCCAGCAGCTTATATAGCAATCAGCCCCAGCATTTT
J: TRBJ1-4; length: 15; size: .; V: TRBV10-3; D: TRBD1; CDR3: CAISKGTDEFEKLFF; DNA: TGTGCCATCAGTAAAGGGACAGACGAATTTGAAAAACTGTTTTTT
J: TRBJ2-3; length: 15; size: .; V: TRBV15; D: TRBD2; CDR3: CATSRVLAGGDTQYF; DNA: TGTGCCACCAGCAGAGTACTAGCGGGAGGAGATACGCAGTATTTT
J: TRBJ2-3; length: 16; size: .; V: TRBV6-5; D: .; CDR3: CASSYSARISTDTQYF; DNA: TGTGCCAGCAGTTACTCGGCCAGGATCAGCACAGATACGCAGTATTTT
J: TRBJ2-3; length: 15; size: .; V: TRBV9; D: .; CDR3: CASSVAGGPIDTQYF; DNA: TGTGCCAGCAGCGTAGCTGGAGGGCCGATAGATACGCAGTATTTT
J: TRBJ2-5; length: 16; size: .; V: TRBV11-2; D: TRBD2; CDR3: CASSRELAGVWETQYF; DNA: TGTGCCAGCAGCCGAGAACTAGCGGGAGTTTGGGAGACCCAGTACTTC
J: TRBJ1-1; length: 13; size: .; V: TRBV7-3; D: .; CDR3: CASSSTRGNEAFF; DNA: TGTGCCAGCAGCTCGACCCGGGGAAATGAAGCTTTCTTT
J: TRBJ2-7; length: 14; size: .; V: TRBV7-3; D: .; CDR3: CASSSGGVPYEQYF; DNA: TGTGCCAGCAGCTCCGGAGGGGTACCCTACGAGCAGTACTTC
J: TRBJ2-3; length: 19; size: .; V: TRBV7-9; D: TRBD2; CDR3: CSSSLAFGLAGFSTDTQYF; DNA: TGTTCCAGCAGCTTAGCATTTGGACTAGCGGGGTTTAGCACAGATACGCAGTATTTT
J: TRBJ2-4; length: 17; size: few; V: TRBV4-2; D: TRBD2; CDR3: CASSQGLAGGPTNIQYF; DNA: TGTGCCAGCAGCCAAGGACTAGCGGGGGGGCCTACAAACATTCAGTACTTC
J: TRBJ2-7; length: 11; size: .; V: TRBV30; D: TRBD2; CDR3: CARGEGYEQYF; DNA: TGTGCCCGAGGGGAGGGCTACGAGCAGTACTTC
J: TRBJ2-3; length: 14; size: few; V: TRBV15; D: TRBD1; CDR3: CATSRTGSPDTQYF; DNA: TGTGCCACCAGCAGGACAGGGTCCCCAGATACGCAGTATTTT
J: TRBJ2-2; length: 17; size: .; V: TRBV7-3; D: TRBD2; CDR3: CASSSLAGEGNTGELFF; DNA: TGTGCCAGCAGCTCACTAGCGGGGGAGGGTAACACCGGGGAGCTGTTTTTT
J: TRBJ1-2; length: 19; size: .; V: TRBV5-4; D: TRBD1; CDR3: CASSSPGAQGAQRTPGYTF; DNA: TGTGCCAGCAGCTCACCTGGCGCCCAGGGGGCACAGCGGACACCTGGCTACACCTTC
J: TRBJ2-1; length: 14; size: .; V: TRBV6-1; D: TRBD1; CDR3: CASGRDRSGYEQFF; DNA: TGTGCCAGCGGACGGGACAGGAGTGGATATGAGCAGTTCTTC
J: TRBJ1-1; length: 12; size: .; V: TRBV6-5; D: .; CDR3: CASRTGGTEAFF; DNA: TGTGCCAGCAGGACGGGCGGGACTGAAGCTTTCTTT
J: TRBJ1-2; length: 14; size: .; V: TRBV5-5; D: TRBD1; CDR3: CASRETGANYGYTF; DNA: TGTGCCAGCAGAGAGACAGGGGCGAACTATGGCTACACCTTC
J: TRBJ1-2; length: 16; size: .; V: TRBV28; D: TRBD1; CDR3: CASSPRTGRANYGYTF; DNA: TGTGCCAGCAGCCCGCGGACAGGGAGGGCTAACTATGGCTACACCTTC
J: TRBJ2-2; length: 14; size: few; V: TRBV6-1; D: .; CDR3: CASRGHGNTGELFF; DNA: TGTGCCAGCAGAGGACACGGGAACACCGGGGAGCTGTTTTTT
J: TRBJ2-3; length: 15; size: few; V: TRBV7-3; D: TRBD1; CDR3: CASSTGTGSADTQYF; DNA: TGTGCCAGCAGCACCGGGACAGGGAGCGCAGATACGCAGTATTTT
J: TRBJ1-1; length: 14; size: .; V: TRBV18; D: .; CDR3: CASSQEGLNTEAFF; DNA: TGTGCCAGCTCACAGGAGGGGTTGAACACTGAAGCTTTCTTT
J: TRBJ1-1; length: 12; size: .; V: TRBV5-8; D: .; CDR3: CASSSVDTEAFF; DNA: TGTGCCAGCAGCTCAGTGGACACTGAAGCTTTCTTT
J: TRBJ2-1; length: 15; size: .; V: TRBV18; D: TRBD2; CDR3: CASSPPSSGSGEQFF; DNA: TGTGCCAGCTCACCACCGTCTAGCGGGAGCGGTGAGCAGTTCTTC
J: TRBJ2-1; length: 17; size: .; V: TRBV7-9; D: TRBD2; CDR3: CASSAPRTSGSGNEQFF; DNA: TGTGCCAGCAGCGCCCCCCGGACTAGCGGGAGTGGCAATGAGCAGTTCTTC
J: TRBJ2-7; length: 14; size: .; V: TRBV5-6; D: TRBD2; CDR3: CASIRAGLSYEQYF; DNA: TGTGCCAGCATCAGAGCGGGACTCTCCTACGAGCAGTACTTC
J: TRBJ2-7; length: 15; size: .; V: TRBV2; D: TRBD2; CDR3: CASSGLAGVSYEQYF; DNA: TGTGCCAGCAGTGGGCTAGCGGGAGTCTCCTACGAGCAGTACTTC
J: TRBJ2-1; length: 16; size: .; V: TRBV7-2; D: TRBD2; CDR3: CASSPSGGNSYNEQFF; DNA: TGTGCCAGCAGCCCTAGCGGGGGTAACTCCTACAATGAGCAGTTCTTC
J: TRBJ2-1; length: 16; size: .; V: TRBV4-3; D: .; CDR3: CASSQEKRQSYNEQFF; DNA: TGCGCCAGCAGCCAAGAGAAGAGACAAAGCTACAATGAGCAGTTCTTC
J: TRBJ2-5; length: 14; size: .; V: TRBV6-5; D: TRBD1; CDR3: CASSKQGPQMSQYF; DNA: TGTGCCAGCAGTAAACAGGGGCCCCAAATGAGCCAGTACTTC
J: TRBJ2-1; length: 14; size: .; V: TRBV2; D: .; CDR3: CASSSSETSNEQFF; DNA: TGTGCCAGCAGTTCCAGCGAGACGTCCAATGAGCAGTTCTTC
J: TRBJ2-5; length: 14; size: few; V: TRBV4-1; D: TRBD2; CDR3: CASSQTSGSTAQYF; DNA: TGCGCCAGCAGCCAGACTAGCGGCTCGACGGCCCAGTACTTC
J: TRBJ2-1; length: 15; size: .; V: TRBV5-1; D: TRBD2; CDR3: CASSAPSGSGNEQFF; DNA: TGCGCCAGCAGCGCCCCTAGCGGGAGCGGGAATGAGCAGTTCTTC
J: TRBJ2-4; length: 13; size: .; V: TRBV5-8; D: TRBD1; CDR3: CASSLDRGNIQYF; DNA: TGTGCCAGCAGCTTGGACAGGGGAAACATTCAGTACTTC
J: TRBJ2-7; length: 15; size: few; V: TRBV7-8; D: TRBD2; CDR3: CASSLLAAPGYEQYF; DNA: TGTGCCAGCAGCCTACTAGCGGCCCCGGGCTACGAGCAGTACTTC
J: TRBJ2-2; length: 13; size: .; V: TRBV15; D: .; CDR3: CATALVITGELFF; DNA: TGTGCCACGGCCTTGGTGATTACCGGGGAGCTGTTTTTT
J: TRBJ2-1; length: 20; size: .; V: TRBV5-5; D: TRBD2; CDR3: CASSQTPQTPTSGSRNEQFF; DNA: TGTGCCAGCAGCCAGACCCCTCAAACGCCTACTAGCGGGAGTAGGAATGAGCAGTTCTTC
J: TRBJ2-7; length: 14; size: .; V: TRBV30; D: .; CDR3: CAWSVGGSRYEQYF; DNA: TGTGCCTGGAGTGTAGGTGGGAGTAGGTACGAGCAGTACTTC
J: TRBJ2-5; length: 14; size: .; V: TRBV7-2; D: .; CDR3: CASSPRQIQETQYF; DNA: TGTGCCAGCAGCCCCCGACAGATCCAAGAGACCCAGTACTTC
J: TRBJ1-3; length: 16; size: .; V: TRBV9; D: TRBD1; CDR3: CASSEPRDSRGNTIYF; DNA: TGTGCCAGCAGCGAGCCCCGGGACAGCCGTGGAAACACCATATATTTT
J: TRBJ2-7; length: 15; size: .; V: TRBV7-2; D: TRBD1; CDR3: CASSTSGQGLYEQYF; DNA: TGTGCCAGCAGCACCTCGGGACAGGGGCTCTACGAGCAGTACTTC